This TCR beta chain was profiled in a study of T cells in Graves' hyperthyroidism and ophthalmopathy. Study-level information: Blood was drawn when the patient was first diagnosed and still untreated. Study results and limitations: A model using 13 V-J features told ophthalmopathy apart from stable hyperthyroidism.

The authors obtained PBMCs from over 7.5 ml of fresh peripheral blood. This clonotype has only a few counts. The antigen is unknown. Authors of the study amplified TCR beta CDR3 regions from RNA transcripts. The TCR CDR3 was amplified in a first-round RT-PCR using the HTBI primer set. TCRdb ran MiXCR on the multiplex PCR reads and lists one entry per CDR3 protein. The top ten hold about 16% of the sample, which has 650,000 to 700,000 distinct CDR3 sequences, roughly a sixth seen once. The sequenced material came from blood. The receptor comes from a man in his fifties with Graves' hyperthyroidism.

The CDR3 coding sequence is TGTGCCAGCAGGTCATTTAAGGCCTCCTACGAGCAGTACTTC. As protein: CASRSFKASYEQYF. The rearrangement joins TRBV5-5 to TRBJ2-7; D is unclear. The CDR3 extends over 14 amino acids. V gave up 5 bases and J gave up 0 bases, with 12 bases separating them. Germline CDR1 reads SGHKS; CDR2 reads YYEKEE (reference sequence).